Listed below are T cell receptor beta chains from one sample, sequenced in a study of shared clonotypes between healthy human individuals. Some clones are missing from TCRdb's copy, which holds only in-frame ones; the method was immunoSEQ multiplex PCR. The sample lists over 850,000 clones, approximately 78% occurring once. The sample consisted of memory CD4+ T cells from PBMCs. The receptors come from a man between 18 and 29 years old in good health. Some clones in this sample may be carry-over from other donors' samples. Both conserved end residues are part of each CDR3. D genes are given only for firm matches. Size is omitted from some rows. Given values are once, few, many or a class for expanded clones.

15	-	TRBV7-8	TRBJ1-5	few	TGTGCCAGCAGCTTCGTCTTGGGGGGAGATCAGCCCCAGCATTTT	CASSFVLGGDQPQHF
17	TRBD1	TRBV28	TRBJ1-5	few	TGTGCCAGCAGTTTATTAAAAGGGACAGGGGGCAGACAGCCCCAGCATTTT	CASSLLKGTGGRQPQHF
15	-	TRBV21-1	TRBJ2-7	-	TGTGCCAGCAGCACCTTACTAGCGGCATACTACGAGCAGTACTTC	CASSTLLAAYYEQYF
15	-	TRBV6-1	TRBJ2-4	-	TGTGCCAGCAGTGATCCCGCCAGGGGTAAAAACATTCAGTACTTC	CASSDPARGKNIQYF
16	-	TRBV5-1	TRBJ2-3	-	TGCGCCAGCAGCTTGGGCGCGCATAGGGACACAGATACGCAGTATTTT	CASSLGAHRDTDTQYF
12	-	TRBV30	TRBJ1-2	once	TGTGCCTGGAGTGTGACGGTCTATGGCTACACCTTC	CAWSVTVYGYTF
11	-	TRBV20-1	TRBJ2-7	-	TGCAGTGCTGATGGCCCCCTCGAGCAGTACTTC	CSADGPLEQYF
17	-	TRBV10-3	TRBJ1-1	-	TGTGCCATCAGTGAGGGGTCATCGGGGAATTTGAACACTGAAGCTTTCTTT	CAISEGSSGNLNTEAFF
15	-	TRBV18	TRBJ2-5	-	TGTGCCAGCTCACCACCGTCGTTAGGAGCGGAGACCCAGTACTTC	CASSPPSLGAETQYF
12	-	TRBV7-9	TRBJ2-3	-	TGTGCCAGCAGCCCCGATTTCGATACGCAGTATTTT	CASSPDFDTQYF
16	TRBD2	TRBV7-8	TRBJ2-3	-	TGTGCCAGCAGCCCCCCGGGACACGGGAGGGGCGATACGCAGTATTTT	CASSPPGHGRGDTQYF
14	TRBD1	TRBV2	TRBJ1-5	-	TGTGCCAGCAGTACACAGGGGGCGGGTCAGCCCCAGCATTTT	CASSTQGAGQPQHF
16	TRBD1	TRBV10-3	TRBJ1-5	-	TGTGCCACGAAGAAGACCGGGACAGGGGGCTCACAGCCCCAGCATTTT	CATKKTGTGGSQPQHF
13	TRBD2	TRBV28	TRBJ2-1	once	TGTGCCTCAAGGGCGGGAGTTTTCAATGAGCAGTTCTTC	CASRAGVFNEQFF
15	-	TRBV19	TRBJ1-3	once	TGTGCCAGTAGCTCGGGACAAGCACCTGGAAACACCATATATTTT	CASSSGQAPGNTIYF
12	-	TRBV15	TRBJ1-3	-	TGTGCCACCCGGGGGCCGGGAAACACCATATATTTT	CATRGPGNTIYF
15	-	TRBV5-5	TRBJ1-5	-	TGTGCCAGCAGCTTGTATACGTATAGCAATCAGCCCCAGCATTTT	CASSLYTYSNQPQHF
14	TRBD1	TRBV7-9	TRBJ2-3	once	TGTGCCAGCAGTAGGGGACAGGCTGGAGATACGCAGTATTTT	CASSRGQAGDTQYF
16	-	TRBV19	TRBJ2-7	few	TGTGCCAGTAGTACCGACCGGACAGCGATTCCCTACGAGCAGTACTTC	CASSTDRTAIPYEQYF
13	-	TRBV6-1	TRBJ2-2	-	TGTGCCAGCAGTGAAGGTTATCCCGGGGAGCTGTTTTTT	CASSEGYPGELFF
17	-	TRBV25-1	TRBJ2-1	-	TGTGCCAGCAGTGAGGCCCTTGGTAGCGGTTCCTACAATGAGCAGTTCTTC	CASSEALGSGSYNEQFF
13	-	TRBV6-1	TRBJ2-3	-	TGTGCCAGCAGTGATGGGGACACAGATACGCAGTATTTT	CASSDGDTDTQYF
14	-	TRBV6-1	TRBJ1-2	-	TGTGCCAGCAAGGGGGTGCGCCCACTCTATGGCTACACCTTC	CASKGVRPLYGYTF
14	-	TRBV5-1	TRBJ1-1	-	TGCGCCAGCAGCTTGCAGGGTGTGAACACTGAAGCTTTCTTT	CASSLQGVNTEAFF
14	-	TRBV29-1	TRBJ2-6	-	TGCAGCGTTGAAGCCCCGCCGGGGGCCAACGTCCTGACTTTC	CSVEAPPGANVLTF
14	-	TRBV7-9	TRBJ1-6	-	TGTGCCAGCAGCGAAGAGGGGGTAGGGTCACCCCTCCACTTT	CASSEEGVGSPLHF
15	-	TRBV5-1	TRBJ1-4	-	TGCGCCAGCAGCTTCGGGACGGCGGAAAATGAAAAACTGTTTTTT	CASSFGTAENEKLFF
13	-	TRBV18	TRBJ1-4	few	TGTGCCAGCTCACCACCTTCGGATGAAAAACTGTTTTTT	CASSPPSDEKLFF